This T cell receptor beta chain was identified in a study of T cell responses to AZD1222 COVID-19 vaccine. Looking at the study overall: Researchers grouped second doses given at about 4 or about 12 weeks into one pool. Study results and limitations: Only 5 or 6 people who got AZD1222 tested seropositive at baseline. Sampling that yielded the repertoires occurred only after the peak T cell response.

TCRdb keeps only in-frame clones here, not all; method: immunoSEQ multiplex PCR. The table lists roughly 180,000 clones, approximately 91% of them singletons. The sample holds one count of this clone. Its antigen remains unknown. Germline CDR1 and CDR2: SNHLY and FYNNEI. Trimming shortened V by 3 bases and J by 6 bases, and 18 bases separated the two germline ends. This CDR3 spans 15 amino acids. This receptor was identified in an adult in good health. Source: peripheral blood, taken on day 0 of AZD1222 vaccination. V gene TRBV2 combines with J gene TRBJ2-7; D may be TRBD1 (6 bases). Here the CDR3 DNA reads TGTGCCAGCAGTGAGGTTACAGGGAGAAGCGGCGAGCAGTACTTC. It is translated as CASSEVTGRSGEQYF.